The 28 T cell receptor beta chains given below trace back to one sample, sequenced in a study of Ad26.COV2.S vaccination and SARS-CoV-2 variants. TCRdb's table, derived via immunoSEQ multiplex PCR, lists solely in-frame clones and lacks some. The sample yields about 350,000 clones, around 84% seen once. Noted treatment: about 20 received Ad26.COV2.S at low or high dose, single or two shots; about 5 received placebo; per-sample allocation not given. Each sample was drawn 63 days after the first injection (of vaccine or placebo). The input for sequencing was peripheral blood, taken in a trial of Ad26.COV2.S vaccine versus placebo. These receptors came from a person between 18 and 60 years old who received the Ad26.COV2.S COVID-19 vaccine or a placebo.

The CDR3 loop reads CASSQDIDFYNEQFF. As DNA, the CDR3 is TGCGCCAGCAGCCAAGATATCGACTTTTACAATGAGCAGTTCTTC. The gene calls are TRBV4-3 and TRBJ2-1, with D uncertain. The V end was cut by 0 bases, the J end by 4 bases, with 10 bases between. CDR3 size: 15 residues. Germline CDR1 and CDR2: LGHNA and YSLEER.

The CDR3 nucleotides read TGTGCCAGCAGCATAGGACAGGTCACAGATACGCAGTATTTT. Its translation: CASSIGQVTDTQYF. The rearrangement uses TRBV7-6 and TRBJ2-3, with 7 nucleotides matching TRBD1. V lost 5 bases to trimming and J lost 2 bases; unmatched junction nucleotides: 4. CDR1 is SGHVS, CDR2 FNYEAQ, per germline. This CDR3 spans 14 amino acids.

This chain joins TRBV14 and TRBJ1-1; D is unresolved. V lost 0 bases and J lost 4, with 12 bases in between. Germline lookup yields CDR1 SGHDN and CDR2 FVKESK. The CDR3 consists of 15 residues. CDR3 in amino acids: CASSQDTLKSTEAFF. CDR3 DNA sequence: TGTGCCAGCAGCCAAGACACCCTCAAGTCCACTGAAGCTTTCTTT.

The J gene is TRBJ2-3, the V gene TRBV2, with no clear D. Germline CDR1 is SNHLY and CDR2 is FYNNEI. This CDR3 spans 16 amino acids. V lost 7 bases, J lost 0 bases, and 17 bases lay in between. The CDR3 DNA reads as TGTGCCAGCAATCCCTTCCTCCCACCTAGCACAGATACGCAGTATTTT. Translated: CASNPFLPPSTDTQYF. Variable domain in full (rest from reference TRBV2 and TRBJ2-3): EPEVTQTPSHQVTQMGQEVILRCVPISNHLYFYWYRQILGQKVEFLVSFYNNEISEKSEIFDDQFSVERPDGSNFTLKIRSTKLEDSAMYFCASNPFLPPSTDTQYFGPGTRLTVL.

This clone was counted between two and nine times. V is TRBV6-1 and J is TRBJ2-7, with unresolved D. The V end was cut by 2 bases, the J end by 10 bases, with 6 bases between. The CDR3 contains 10 residues. Germline V gene sequence: CDR1 MNHNS, CDR2 SASEGT. CDR3 nucleotide sequence: TGTGCCAGCAGTGAACAGCCTCAGTACTTC. Encoded protein: CASSEQPQYF.

This clone was recorded only once. The J gene is TRBJ2-7, the V gene TRBV7-9; D ambiguous. Germline CDR1 and CDR2: SEHNR and FQNEAQ (reference sequence). The CDR3 runs 15 residues. V dropped 5 bases and J dropped 0 bases, with 14 bases sitting between them. The CDR3 DNA follows: TGTGCCAGCAGCACCCAAACTGGAGCCTCCTACGAGCAGTACTTC. It is translated as CASSTQTGASYEQYF.

In its sample, this clone was seen once. J is TRBJ2-7 and V is TRBV10-3, with D possibly being TRBD1 (6 bases). The CDR3 length is 14 residues. The V end lost 0 bases, the J end lost 5 bases, and 11 bases lay between the germline ends. Germline lookup yields CDR1 ENHRY and CDR2 SYGVKD. CDR3 sequence: CAISESYRENEQYF. The CDR3 DNA follows: TGTGCCATCAGTGAGTCGTACAGGGAGAACGAGCAGTACTTC.

This clone showed up many times. J is TRBJ2-5 and V is TRBV29-1; D is tentatively TRBD1 or TRBD2 (5 bases each). Germline lookup yields CDR1 SQVTM and CDR2 ANQGSEA. The CDR3 covers 14 residues. The CDR3 DNA reads as TGCACCATCTGGGTCCAGGGTTCGGGGGAGACCCAGTACTTC. Amino acid sequence: CTIWVQGSGETQYF. The whole variable domain, filled in from reference TRBV29-1 and TRBJ2-5, reads SAVISQKPSRDICQRGTSLTIQCQVDSQVTMMFWYRQQPGQSLTLIATANQGSEATYESGFVIDKFPISRPNLTFSTLTVSNMSPEDSSIYLCTIWVQGSGETQYFGPGTRLLVL.

J is TRBJ2-1 and V is TRBV6-1; 11 bases are a match to TRBD2. This CDR3 is 15 amino acids long. Germline-derived CDR1 and CDR2 are MNHNS and SASEGT. V was clipped by 2 bases and J by 5 bases; unmatched bases: 2. In nucleotides, the CDR3 is TGTGCCAGCAGTGAAACTAGCGGGAGTCACAATGAGCAGTTCTTC. This translates into CASSETSGSHNEQFF.

The rearrangement uses TRBV11-2 and TRBJ1-1; a possible D gene is TRBD1 (5 bases). Germline CDR1 is SGHAT and CDR2 is FQNNGV. The CDR3 length is 13 residues. Trimming removed 8 bases at V and 0 bases at J, with 10 bases between. The CDR3 loop is CASGDSLNTEAFF. As DNA, the CDR3 is TGTGCCAGCGGTGACAGCTTGAACACTGAAGCTTTCTTT.

In DNA, the CDR3 is TGCGCCAGCAGCTCCTCTAGCGCCACCCGGGATACGCAGTATTTT. This sequence encodes CASSSSSATRDTQYF. The chain is built from TRBV5-1 and TRBJ2-3, with D possibly being TRBD2 (6 bases). Germline CDR1 is SGHRS and CDR2 is YFSETQ. V lost 3 bases, J lost 6 bases, and 17 bases lay in between. CDR3 length equals 15 residues. The entire variable domain, with the rest obtained from reference TRBV5-1 and TRBJ2-3, is as follows: KAGVTQTPRYLIKTRGQQVTLSCSPISGHRSVSWYQQTPGQGLQFLFEYFSETQRNKGNFPGRFSGRQFSNSRSEMNVSTLELGDSALYLCASSSSSATRDTQYFGPGTRLTVL.

This clone has a handful of counts. CDR3 in amino acids: CASSLDRRRGNTIYF. CDR3 DNA sequence: TGTGCCAGCAGCTTAGATAGGCGTCGAGGAAACACCATATATTTT. The rearrangement links TRBV11-2 to TRBJ1-3; D gene uncertain. Germline CDR1 and CDR2: SGHAT and FQNNGV. The CDR3 has 15 residues. V lost 0 bases to trimming and J lost 4 bases, with 10 bases between them. The whole variable domain, remainder taken from reference TRBV11-2 and TRBJ1-3, is EAGVAQSPRYKIIEKRQSVAFWCNPISGHATLYWYQQILGQGPKLLIQFQNNGVVDDSQLPKDRFSAERLKGVDSTLKIQPAKLEDSAVYLCASSLDRRRGNTIYFGEGSWLTVV.

The chain combines TRBV16 with TRBJ1-3, with D hard to call. CDR1 KGHSY and CDR2 FQNENV come from the germline V gene. This CDR3 contains 14 residues. Trimming removed 0 bases at V and 1 base at J, with 4 bases between. CDR3 DNA sequence: TGTGCCAGCAGCCAATCAGGGTCTGGAAACACCATATATTTT. Translated, it gives CASSQSGSGNTIYF.

The V and J genes are TRBV7-2 and TRBJ2-5, with 10 bases matching TRBD2. With 1 base clipped from V and 4 bases from J, the junction kept 3 bases outside the gene matches. The CDR3 is 15 residues long. Germline assignment: CDR1 SGHTA and CDR2 FQGNSA. CDR3 nucleotide sequence: TGTGCCAGCAGCTTAGATCTAGCGGGGGTAGAGACCCAGTACTTC. The encoded protein is CASSLDLAGVETQYF.

The gene calls are TRBV28 and TRBJ1-1; D perhaps matches TRBD1 (6 bases). Germline V gene lookup returns CDR1 MDHEN and CDR2 SYDVKM. V lost 8 bases and J lost 1, with 8 bases in between. The CDR3 runs to 12 residues. CDR3 amino acids: CASGGGNTEAFF. The CDR3 DNA reads as TGTGCCAGCGGAGGGGGGAACACTGAAGCTTTCTTT.

V gene TRBV5-1 combines with J gene TRBJ2-6; a possible D gene is TRBD1 (6 bases). V lost 7 bases and J lost 1, with 15 bases in between. This CDR3 has 16 amino acids. Germline lookup yields CDR1 SGHRS and CDR2 YFSETQ. CDR3 in amino acids: CASAQSTGSGANVLTF. The DNA for the CDR3 is TGCGCCAGCGCCCAGTCCACAGGGTCTGGGGCCAACGTCCTGACTTTC.

The chain has TRBV23-1 and TRBJ2-7; the D is unclear. TRBV23-1 counts as an open reading frame of uncertain function. The CDR3 extends over 12 amino acids. The V end lost 2 bases, the J end lost 3 bases, and 5 bases lay between the germline ends. The CDR3 sequence: CASSQACYEQYF. The CDR3 DNA sequence: TGCGCCAGCAGTCAAGCCTGCTACGAGCAGTACTTC.

This chain connects TRBV5-6 to TRBJ2-7, with 7 nucleotides matching TRBD1. Germline V CDR1 and CDR2: SGHDT, YYEEEE. J was trimmed by 3 bases and V by 4 bases; bases with no gene match: 4. The CDR3 loop spans 13 amino acids. In DNA form, the CDR3 reads TGTGCCAGCAGCAGGGGACAGTTCTACGAGCAGTACTTC. This gives the protein CASSRGQFYEQYF.

The chain employs TRBV5-4 and TRBJ2-1, with 8 bases matching TRBD2. Trimming at V came to 3 bases and at J to 5 bases, leaving 13 bases not matched to a gene. The CDR3 runs 17 residues. CDR1 and CDR2 (germline): SGHNT, YYREEE (reference sequence). The CDR3 nucleotides are TGTGCCAGCAGCTCAGGAGCGAAGCGGGGGACTAACAATGAGCAGTTCTTC. Its protein is CASSSGAKRGTNNEQFF.

This rearrangement joins TRBV5-1 to TRBJ2-2, with 8 bases lining up with TRBD1. V lost 3 bases and J lost 5; bases outside the gene matches: 9. The CDR3 is made up of 16 amino acids. Per germline, CDR1 SGHRS and CDR2 YFSETQ. The DNA of the CDR3 is TGCGCCAGCAGCTCGTCGACAGGGGTTGTTACCGGGGAGCTGTTTTTT. It encodes CASSSSTGVVTGELFF.

The chain links TRBV5-6 to TRBJ1-4; 7 nucleotides align to TRBD1. The ends lost 3 bases at V and 10 bases at J; junction bases unmatched: 6. The germline V gene encodes CDR1 SGHDT and CDR2 YYEEEE. The CDR3 is made up of 13 amino acids. Here the CDR3 DNA reads TGTGCCAGCAGCTACGACAGGGTTGGAAAACTGTTTTTT. Translating gives CASSYDRVGKLFF.

V and J are TRBV27 and TRBJ1-2; D might be TRBD1 (6 bases). The length of the CDR3 is 16 residues. Trimming shortened V by 6 bases and J by 0 bases, and 17 bases separated the two germline ends. In germline, CDR1 is MNHEY, CDR2 SMNVEV (reference sequence). CDR3 sequence (DNA): TGTGCCAGCAGGCTTTCGCCGGGACATCCTAACTATGGCTACACCTTC. It specifies CASRLSPGHPNYGYTF.

The chain uses TRBV3-1 (or the pseudogene TRBV3-2) and TRBJ2-3, with TRBD1 matching over 10 bases. The CDR3 totals 21 residues. V lost 0 bases, J lost 0 bases, and 15 bases stayed unmatched. Germline V gene sequence: CDR1 LGHDT, CDR2 YNNKEL (reference sequence). DNA of the CDR3: TGTGCCAGCAGCCAAGATGCGGGACAGGGGTTTTTTCCAACTAGCACAGATACGCAGTATTTT. As protein: CASSQDAGQGFFPTSTDTQYF.

This chain connects TRBV27 to TRBJ2-2; 7 bases are a match to TRBD2. The CDR3 sequence is 14 residues long. Germline-derived CDR1 and CDR2 are MNHEY and SMNVEV (reference sequence). The junction had 8 bases not matched to a gene; V was cut back by 6 bases and J by 7 bases. CDR3 region: CASSPGGLIGELFF. The CDR3 region has the DNA TGTGCCAGCAGCCCGGGGGGTTTGATCGGGGAGCTGTTTTTT.

V is TRBV30 and J is TRBJ1-3; D possibly corresponds to TRBD1 (5 bases). The length of the CDR3 is 13 residues. Germline values: CDR1 GTSNPN, CDR2 SVGIG (reference sequence). V gave up 3 bases and J gave up 4 bases, with 10 bases separating them. The CDR3: CAWSAGAGNTIYF. CDR3 sequence (DNA): TGTGCCTGGAGCGCCGGGGCCGGAAACACCATATATTTT.

The genes are TRBV6-5 and TRBJ1-2; no clear D gene. The V gene's germline CDR1 is MNHEY and CDR2 SVGAGI. V was cut by 5 bases and J by 4 bases, with 11 bases left in between. This CDR3 has 13 amino acids. The CDR3 DNA is TGTGCCAGCAGTAAACGGGCCCTCTATGGCTACACCTTC. Its translation: CASSKRALYGYTF.

The CDR3 sequence is CASSPALRLSSSYEQYF. CDR3 coding DNA: TGTGCCAGCTCACCCGCGCTAAGACTGAGTAGCTCCTACGAGCAGTACTTC. This sequence joins TRBV18 and TRBJ2-7, with no clear D. The V and J ends lost 3 bases and 0 bases respectively, with 18 bases between them. The CDR3 length is 17 residues. The germline CDR1 and CDR2 sequences are KGHSH and LQKENI.

The rearrangement uses TRBV5-1 and TRBJ1-4; no clear D. From germline, CDR1 is SGHRS and CDR2 YFSETQ. This CDR3 is 12 amino acids long. Trimming left V 7 bases short and J 12 bases short, with 16 bases between. The CDR3 here is CASLWVAVELFF. Written as DNA, the CDR3 is TGCGCCAGCCTTTGGGTAGCGGTGGAACTGTTTTTT.